This T cell receptor beta chain was documented in a study of multiple sclerosis patients with progressive multifocal leukoencephalopathy. In its sample, this clone was seen once. Its antigen remains unknown. Study-level results: Less diverse TRB repertoires were suggested in most PML patients. Before and during natalizumab, the clones expanded at PML already existed. TRBV and TRBJ usage showed no common pattern when PML developed.

Trimming removed 0 bases at V and 5 bases at J, with 10 bases between. Germline CDR1 is SGHTA and CDR2 is FQGNSA. The CDR3 is made up of 14 amino acids. TCRdb keeps only in-frame clones here, not all; method: immunoSEQ multiplex PCR. The sample shows 31,000 or so clones, 89% of them seen only once. Time point given: before natalizumab initiation. The specimen sequenced was PBMCs. The receptor comes from a human donor with multiple sclerosis. The chain recombines TRBV7-2 with TRBJ1-2; D not resolved. The DNA of the CDR3 is TGTGCCAGCAGCTTAGCCGTCCAAGGATATGGCTACACCTTC. Translated, it gives CASSLAVQGYGYTF.